This TCR beta chain was recorded in a study of blood T cell repertoires in COVID-19. A Seattle source enrolled patients during active infection and followed them longitudinally. V lost 5 bases and J lost 9; bases outside the gene matches: 6. CDR1 LGHNT and CDR2 FRNRAP come from the germline V gene. This CDR3 comprises 14 residues. Original analysis: The authors estimated nucleated cell counts from reference gene primer amplification. TCRdb's copy holds only in-frame clones and misses some; the assay was immunoSEQ multiplex PCR. The V and J calls and clone size were taken over from that table, and D and trimming were inferred from the DNA. The sample shows just over 350,000 clones, about 88% of them seen only once.

Sequenced sample: peripheral blood. This chain links TRBV12-5 with TRBJ1-6; 8 bases are shared with TRBD1. The receptor comes from a woman between 55 and 75 years old with COVID-19, enrolled during active disease. CDR3 coding DNA: TGTGCTAGTGGTGGACAGGGTTCGGCTTCACCCCTCCACTTT. Protein product: CASGGQGSASPLHF.